These 12 T cell receptor beta chains share one sample of origin, sequenced in a study of somatic mutations in cytotoxic T cells in rheumatoid arthritis. Data came from immunoSEQ multiplex PCR; TCRdb stores just in-frame clones and leaves some out. Altogether about 5,000 clones are present, 65% to 85% being singletons, with the ten largest covering about 51%. The sequencing sample was made of CD8+ T cells sorted from blood. The origin of the receptors is a woman in her fifties or sixties with rheumatoid arthritis.

The CDR3 DNA reads as TGTGCCAGCAGTCCCGTGGGGACAGGGACCTACGAGCAGTACTTC. As protein: CASSPVGTGTYEQYF. The chain links TRBV9 to TRBJ2-7, with 9 bases identical to TRBD1. Germline assignment: CDR1 SGDLS and CDR2 YYNGEE. V lost 5 bases, J lost 2 bases, and 8 bases stayed unmatched. This CDR3 comprises 15 residues.

The CDR3 bases are TGCGCCAGCAGCCAAGGGGCGGGAGAGGGAGAGACCCAGTACTTC. It encodes CASSQGAGEGETQYF. V usage is TRBV4-1 and J usage is TRBJ2-5; TRBD2 aligns across 7 bases. With V trimmed by 1 base and J by 4 bases, 6 bases remained unmatched. Germline values: CDR1 MGHRA, CDR2 YSYEKL. There are 15 residues in the CDR3.

The chain recombines TRBV9 with TRBJ2-6; tentative D call: TRBD1 (6 bases). Germline-derived CDR1 and CDR2 are SGDLS and YYNGEE. The CDR3 is made up of 15 amino acids. V gave up 3 bases and J gave up 1 base, with 8 bases separating them. The CDR3 sequence: CASSATGSGANVLTF. The CDR3 region has the DNA TGTGCCAGCAGCGCCACAGGGTCTGGGGCCAACGTCCTGACTTTC.

This clone is a singleton in its sample. The V and J genes are TRBV4-2 and TRBJ1-4; TRBD1 might be the D (5 bases). CDR3 length: 15 residues. Germline V CDR1 and CDR2: LGHNA, YNFKEQ. Trimming shortened V by 0 bases and J by 5 bases, and 10 bases separated the two germline ends. CDR3 bases: TGTGCCAGCAGCCAAGAGTGGGCAGGGAATGAAAAACTGTTTTTT. Protein product: CASSQEWAGNEKLFF.

This chain connects TRBV28 to TRBJ1-2; 9 bases match TRBD1. This CDR3 contains 14 residues. Germline assignment: CDR1 MDHEN and CDR2 SYDVKM. J gave up 4 bases and V 11 bases, and 11 bases lay outside the gene matches. The CDR3 sequence: CASQETGGIYGYTF. Written as DNA, the CDR3 is TGTGCCTCCCAAGAGACAGGGGGGATCTATGGCTACACCTTC.

This clone was observed a few times. This chain connects TRBV30 to TRBJ1-1; TRBD1 is a possible D gene (5 bases). The CDR3 consists of 13 residues. V was shortened by 3 bases and J by 4 bases, with 12 bases between the two germline ends. Per germline, CDR1 GTSNPN and CDR2 SVGIG (reference sequence). CDR3 DNA sequence: TGTGCCTGGAGGGCAGGGTATGGCACTGAAGCTTTCTTT. This gives the protein CAWRAGYGTEAFF.

The rearrangement links TRBV19 to TRBJ2-3; 8 positions agree with TRBD2. V shed 5 bases and J 7 bases; nucleotides not matched to a gene: 8. The CDR3 is made up of 14 amino acids. Germline CDR1 and CDR2: LNHDA and SQIVND (reference sequence). CDR3 nucleotide sequence: TGTGCCAGTAGTTTATCGGGAGGGCCTAATACGCAGTATTTT. Its protein is CASSLSGGPNTQYF.

This clone has only one observation. The genes are TRBV19 and TRBJ2-3; the D gene is possibly TRBD2 (5 bases). Germline V CDR1 and CDR2: LNHDA, SQIVND (reference sequence). Trimming stripped 5 bases from V and 5 bases from J, with 8 bases between. This CDR3 has 12 residues. Here the CDR3 reads CASSPREDTQYF. The CDR3 nucleotides are TGTGCCAGTAGTCCTCGGGAAGATACGCAGTATTTT.

This clone was observed a few times. J is TRBJ2-5 and V is TRBV9; 10 nucleotides align to TRBD2. The DNA end is more similar to TRBJ2-7, so the J call may be wrong. The V gene's germline CDR1 is SGDLS and CDR2 YYNGEE. This CDR3 contains 16 residues. This chain's CDR3 is CASSVAGTSEPYEQYF. The DNA of the CDR3 is TGTGCCAGCAGCGTAGCAGGGACTAGCGAGCCCTACGAGCAGTACTTC.

V gene TRBV4-1 combines with J gene TRBJ1-2; no clear D. The CDR3 spans 15 residues. The V end was cut by 6 bases, the J end by 6 bases, with 20 bases between. Germline lookup yields CDR1 MGHRA and CDR2 YSYEKL. Here the CDR3 DNA reads TGCGCCAGCAGAGCAGTTGGGTACCTAGAGGATGGCTACACCTTC. Its translation: CASRAVGYLEDGYTF.

The rearrangement uses TRBV9 and TRBJ1-1, with D unclear. The CDR3 length is 14 residues. Germline values: CDR1 SGDLS, CDR2 YYNGEE. The ends were cut back, 2 bases at V and 4 bases at J, with 12 bases in the middle. As DNA, the CDR3 is TGTGCCAGCAGCGTCGGGAACCTCGGCACTGAAGCTTTCTTT. Its protein is CASSVGNLGTEAFF.

V usage is TRBV2 and J usage is TRBJ2-2; TRBD2 might be the D (6 bases). V was clipped by 8 bases and J by 2 bases, with 9 bases between them. Looked up from germline, CDR1 is SNHLY and CDR2 is FYNNEI. The CDR3 spans 13 residues. The CDR3: CASLGGNTGELFF. The CDR3 DNA is TGTGCCAGCCTCGGGGGAAACACCGGGGAGCTGTTTTTT. Combining the CDR3 with reference TRBV2 and TRBJ2-2 gives the whole variable domain EPEVTQTPSHQVTQMGQEVILRCVPISNHLYFYWYRQILGQKVEFLVSFYNNEISEKSEIFDDQFSVERPDGSNFTLKIRSTKLEDSAMYFCASLGGNTGELFFGEGSRLTVL.